Below are 18 T cell receptor beta chains sequenced from a single sample in a study of a mutant IDH1 vaccine in newly diagnosed glioma. Time point in this sample: baseline, week 1 (first vaccination visit). Treatment meaning: pre-vaccination baseline after standard-of-care therapy. Some clones are missing from TCRdb's copy, which holds only in-frame ones; the method was immunoSEQ multiplex PCR. The table shows tens of thousands of clones, with about four fifths occurring only once. The sample here was PBMCs, taken from a glioma patient treated with radiotherapy, temozolomide or both. The receptors were sampled from a woman in her forties or fifties with glioma.

CDR3 sequence (DNA): TGCGCCAGCAGCCTGGACAGGGTGGGGACCGGGGAGCTGTTTTTT. Its translation is CASSLDRVGTGELFF. This chain joins TRBV5-1 and TRBJ2-2, with TRBD1 identical over 8 bases. This CDR3 comprises 15 residues. Germline trimming cut 4 bases from V and 5 bases from J; bases unmatched to any gene: 7. Germline V gene data show CDR1 as SGHRS and CDR2 as YFSETQ.

The V and J genes are TRBV19 and TRBJ1-5; 7 bases map to TRBD1. Looked up from germline, CDR1 is LNHDA and CDR2 is SQIVND (reference sequence). The trim removed 7 bases at V and 7 bases at J, leaving 13 bases unmatched. The CDR3 consists of 15 residues. The chain's CDR3 is CASNMGQIPAQPQHF. For the CDR3, the DNA is TGTGCCAGTAACATGGGACAGATTCCTGCCCAGCCCCAGCATTTT.

The gene calls are TRBV5-1 and TRBJ1-1; D might be TRBD1 (5 bases). V lost 0 bases and J lost 1, with 10 bases in between. Per the germline V gene, CDR1 is SGHRS and CDR2 is YFSETQ. The CDR3 consists of 15 residues. In nucleotides, the CDR3 is TGCGCCAGCAGCTTGGATTGGGGGAAGAACACTGAAGCTTTCTTT. Amino acid sequence: CASSLDWGKNTEAFF.

This clone was seen more than once but under ten times. This chain connects TRBV4-1 to TRBJ2-5, with 10 nucleotides matching TRBD2. Germline-derived CDR1 and CDR2 are MGHRA and YSYEKL. V lost 5 bases to trimming and J lost 0 bases; unmatched junction nucleotides: 3. This CDR3 region has 15 residues. The DNA of the CDR3 is TGCGCCAGCAGCGACGGACTAGCGGACCAAGAGACCCAGTACTTC. Residues: CASSDGLADQETQYF.

The chain joins TRBV19 to TRBJ1-5; TRBD1 is a possible D gene (6 bases). This CDR3 contains 14 residues. Germline CDR1 reads LNHDA; CDR2 reads SQIVND (reference sequence). V lost 7 bases to trimming and J lost 4 bases, with 14 bases between them. The CDR3 spells CASMARGRNQPQHF. The DNA for the CDR3 is TGTGCCAGTATGGCCCGGGGGCGGAATCAGCCCCAGCATTTT.

CDR3 protein: CASSFKGPTGELFF. In DNA form, the CDR3 reads TGTGCCAGCAGCTTCAAGGGCCCGACCGGGGAGCTGTTTTTT. The gene calls are TRBV7-2 and TRBJ2-2; D is unresolved. V shed 3 bases and J shed 5 bases, with 10 bases lying between them. Germline values: CDR1 SGHTA, CDR2 FQGNSA. CDR3 length equals 14 residues.

The V gene is TRBV30, the J gene TRBJ1-1, with D hard to call. Per germline, CDR1 GTSNPN and CDR2 SVGIG (reference sequence). Trimming took 5 bases from V and 6 from J, leaving 13 bases between them. CDR3 length: 12 amino acids. The CDR3 bases are TGTGCCTGGCTTGTGGGGAGGTCTGAAGCTTTCTTT. Translated, it gives CAWLVGRSEAFF.

J is TRBJ1-2 and V is TRBV19; 8 bases line up with TRBD1. The CDR3 has 15 amino acids. V lost 3 bases and J lost 7; bases outside the gene matches: 10. Looked up from germline, CDR1 is LNHDA and CDR2 is SQIVND (reference sequence). CDR3 residues: CASSIFSGGESGYTF. Written as DNA, the CDR3 is TGTGCCAGTAGTATTTTTTCAGGGGGCGAGAGTGGCTACACCTTC.

The chain recombines TRBV7-2 with TRBJ2-7; a weak D match, TRBD1 (5 bases). CDR3 size: 14 residues. V was shortened by 4 bases and J by 2 bases, with 12 bases between the two germline ends. CDR1 and CDR2 (germline): SGHTA, FQGNSA. Here the CDR3 DNA reads TGTGCCAGCAGCTCCAGGGTAGGGGCCTACGAGCAGTACTTC. This sequence encodes CASSSRVGAYEQYF.

The chain joins TRBV10-1 to TRBJ2-7; 8 nucleotides agree with TRBD1. The ends lost 6 bases at V and 5 bases at J; junction bases unmatched: 6. The CDR3 extends over 13 amino acids. From germline, CDR1 is WNHNN and CDR2 SYGVQD (reference sequence). The CDR3 coding sequence is TGCGCCAGCAGCGTCGGGACAGGCGACGAGCAGTACTTC. Translation: CASSVGTGDEQYF.

The chain has TRBV28 and TRBJ1-5, with a tentative D call TRBD1 (5 bases). The CDR3 is 13 residues long. Germline loops: CDR1 MDHEN, CDR2 SYDVKM. V was pared by 8 bases and J by 3 bases, with 11 bases between. CDR3 protein: CASLRQYNQPQHF. CDR3 coding DNA: TGTGCCAGCCTTAGACAGTACAATCAGCCCCAGCATTTT.

CDR3 in amino acids: CASSYLPGHEQYF. In DNA form, the CDR3 reads TGTGCCAGCAGTTACCTCCCGGGCCACGAGCAGTACTTC. The chain has TRBV6-5 and TRBJ2-7; D is ambiguous. Germline V gene data show CDR1 as MNHEY and CDR2 as SVGAGI. This CDR3 contains 13 residues. The ends were cut back, 2 bases at V and 5 bases at J, with 10 bases in the middle.

The rearrangement uses TRBV5-4 and TRBJ2-3; the match to TRBD2 covers 15 bases. Germline V gene lookup returns CDR1 SGHNT and CDR2 YYREEE (reference sequence). The CDR3 contains 15 residues. Germline trimming cut 4 bases from V and 6 bases from J; bases unmatched to any gene: 3. CDR3 bases: TGTGCCAGCAGCGGCGGGACTAGCGGGGGGGATACGCAGTATTTT. The encoded protein is CASSGGTSGGDTQYF.

J is TRBJ1-2 and V is TRBV5-1; possibly TRBD1 for D (5 bases). The CDR3 loop spans 13 amino acids. V lost 9 bases to trimming and J lost 5 bases, with 17 bases between them. Germline lookup yields CDR1 SGHRS and CDR2 YFSETQ. Written as DNA, the CDR3 is TGCGCCACACGGGTGGGGGAGACTTATGGCTACACCTTC. The encoded protein is CATRVGETYGYTF.

The chain joins TRBV5-1 to TRBJ1-6; 9 nucleotides match TRBD1. The CDR3 consists of 15 residues. Germline lookup yields CDR1 SGHRS and CDR2 YFSETQ. V lost 3 bases, J lost 7 bases, and 5 bases stayed unmatched. CDR3 in amino acids: CASSSGQGWNSPLHF. CDR3 bases: TGCGCCAGCAGCTCGGGACAGGGTTGGAATTCACCCCTCCACTTT. The whole variable domain, filled in from reference TRBV5-1 and TRBJ1-6, reads KAGVTQTPRYLIKTRGQQVTLSCSPISGHRSVSWYQQTPGQGLQFLFEYFSETQRNKGNFPGRFSGRQFSNSRSEMNVSTLELGDSALYLCASSSGQGWNSPLHFGNGTRLTVT.

Sample share makes this clone medium-sized. This chain joins TRBV4-2 and TRBJ1-6; D might be TRBD1 (6 bases). This CDR3 comprises 13 residues. Germline CDR1 reads LGHNA; CDR2 reads YNFKEQ. Deletions cut 1 base from V and 9 bases from J, with 7 bases between. CDR3 DNA sequence: TGTGCCAGCAGCCAAGCAGGGGTTTCACCCCTCCACTTT. Amino acid sequence: CASSQAGVSPLHF.

The V gene is TRBV27, the J gene TRBJ2-7, with D possibly being TRBD1 (6 bases). The CDR3 sequence is 12 residues long. Germline loops: CDR1 MNHEY, CDR2 SMNVEV (reference sequence). V gave up 4 bases and J gave up 5 bases, with 9 bases separating them. The CDR3 DNA is TGTGCCAGCAGTTCTACAGGGCACGAGCAGTACTTC. Translating gives CASSSTGHEQYF.

This sequence joins TRBV19 and TRBJ2-5; 10 bases agree with TRBD2. The J segment lost 0 bases and the V segment lost 2 bases, leaving 12 bases of the junction unmatched. Germline CDR1 LNHDA, CDR2 SQIVND (reference sequence). The CDR3 runs to 19 residues. The CDR3 bases are TGTGCCAGTAGTATAATGAAGGGAGCGGGGGGGCCGGACCAAGAGACCCAGTACTTC. This translates into CASSIMKGAGGPDQETQYF. Based on the CDR3 plus reference TRBV19 and TRBJ2-5, the full variable domain is DGGITQSPKYLFRKEGQNVTLSCEQNLNHDAMYWYRQDPGQGLRLIYYSQIVNDFQKGDIAEGYSVSREKKESFPLTVTSAQKNPTAFYLCASSIMKGAGGPDQETQYFGPGTRLLVL.